This TCR beta chain was documented in a study of metastatic and nonmetastatic thyroid tumors. About the study: Where malignant and benign thyroid patients were concerned, repertoires were compared across blood and tumor or nodule tissue.

Ahead of thyroid surgery, no patient had received treatment of any kind. Original methodology: Between-group CDR3 differences, defined by clinicopathological status, yielded a distant-metastasis classifier for papillary thyroid cancer. TCRdb called clones again from the PCR reads with MiXCR. The authors' filters were not applied to this entry. This sample has 43,000 or so clones, with around 4% found just once. This clone was detected only a few times. CDR3 length equals 16 residues. Germline CDR1 is MNHEY and CDR2 is SMNVEV (reference sequence). The origin of this receptor is a female donor with papillary thyroid cancer or a benign thyroid nodule (not recorded which). Some clones in this sample may be carry-over from other donors' samples. The chain recombines TRBV27 with TRBJ2-7; TRBD2 matches 10 bases. Sample: blood. DNA for the CDR3: TGTGCACGGGCGGGTAAGCGGGAGGGCACGTCCTACGAGCAGTACTTC. Its translation: CARAGKREGTSYEQYF.